The present T cell receptor beta chain was sequenced within a study of beta chain features in type 1 diabetes. Overall study results and limits: Cells that show high TCR expression could be over-represented by cDNA sequencing.

Reverse transcription of all isolated RNA meant that expressed TCRB transcripts were sequenced. Sequencing was performed with immunoSEQ multiplex PCR; in TCRdb, only in-frame clones are kept and a portion is missing. The sample has under 450,000 clones; approximately 16% are singletons. Germline V gives CDR1 SGHRS, CDR2 YFSETQ. This CDR3 comprises 12 residues. Trimming cost V 4 bases and J 3 bases, with 6 bases left between them. In total, each donor contributed a single heparinised blood draw that averaged roughly 100 mL. This clone was seen a few times. No antigen is known for it. The V and J genes are TRBV5-1 and TRBJ2-3; D gene uncertain. Sequenced input: naive CD4+ T cells from blood. The source is a woman between 18 and 29 years old in good health. The CDR3 DNA reads TGCGCCAGCAGCCGAGAAACAGATACGCAGTATTTT. This sequence encodes CASSRETDTQYF.